This is a list of T cell receptor beta chains from one sample in a study of blood T cell repertoires in COVID-19. Only in-frame clones appear in the TCRdb table, and some are missing; sequencing was by immunoSEQ multiplex PCR. Here the sample spans roughly 190,000 clones, 76% being singletons. Sequencing was performed on peripheral blood. The receptors shown here come from a woman in her forties or fifties with active or convalescent COVID-19. Each CDR3 is given with its conserved first and last residue.

v_gene	j_gene	CDR3aa
TRBV6-5	TRBJ1-5	CASSYYNSNQPQHF
TRBV28	TRBJ2-7	CASMAGQGASSEQYF
TRBV6-2/TRBV6-3	TRBJ1-2	CASSYRGQNYGYTF
TRBV5-1	TRBJ2-1	CASSWRGGNEQFF
TRBV28	TRBJ2-7	CASREGYEQYF
TRBV19	TRBJ1-5	CASLGGLGQPQHF
TRBV11-2	TRBJ2-7	CASSPSGTVSIYEQYF
TRBV5-1	TRBJ2-6	CASSLAPGQGAVYGANVLTF
TRBV7-9	TRBJ2-1	CASPGTSADDEQFF
TRBV19	TRBJ2-7	CASRGTGAAYEQYF
TRBV11-2	TRBJ1-6	CASSSGQNSPLHF
TRBV7-9	TRBJ1-1	CASSPRTSMNTEAFF
TRBV6-5	TRBJ2-7	CASSSGQGAYEQYF
TRBV7-3	TRBJ2-1	CASSQSGPGNEQFF
TRBV6-6	TRBJ1-1	CASSYLGQGETEAFF
TRBV29-1	TRBJ1-1	CSVGRGGEAFF
TRBV7-2	TRBJ1-2	CASSFQGINYGYTF
TRBV19	TRBJ2-7	CASSPVGLGGEQYF
TRBV19	TRBJ2-1	CASSPLLALHEQFF
TRBV9	TRBJ2-5	CASSASGSGETQYF
TRBV7-2	TRBJ2-3	CASSRLSGGTDTQYF
TRBV4-3	TRBJ2-7	CASSRYSGTSSYEQYF
TRBV19	TRBJ2-1	CASSIRGARNEQFF
TRBV4-2	TRBJ1-5	CASSQDRDQPQHF
TRBV2	TRBJ2-1	CASSYRDRSNNEQFF
TRBV10-3	TRBJ1-5	CAISESGSASQPQHF
TRBV28	TRBJ1-2	CASSRRTGGILYGYTF
TRBV6-5	TRBJ1-2	CASSLEGQGNYGYTF
TRBV30	TRBJ1-2	CAWSAGMVYGYTF
TRBV6-2/TRBV6-3	TRBJ1-5	CASSYSDQRQPQHF
TRBV7-9	TRBJ1-2	CASSTRDGYTF
TRBV19	TRBJ2-7	CASSMGPGGEQYF
TRBV5-5	TRBJ2-1	CASSLAGDGYEQFF
TRBV7-2	TRBJ2-3	CASSGDLDSPTDTQYF
TRBV19	TRBJ1-4	CASSMFGTARDEKLFF
TRBV6-4	TRBJ2-1	CASSVDRDGEQFF
TRBV7-3	TRBJ2-5	CASSSLGQAQETQYF
TRBV7-2	TRBJ1-2	CASSSGWGQSYSNYGYTF
TRBV7-9	TRBJ2-2	CASSWTGATGELFF
TRBV29-1	TRBJ1-1	CSVGGGMTFENTEAFF
TRBV7-3	TRBJ2-3	CASSLAGGPTDTQYF
TRBV3-1/TRBV3-2	TRBJ2-5	CASTIGGGREETQYF
TRBV4-1	TRBJ2-3	CASSQDRRGLQDTQYF
TRBV6-2/TRBV6-3	TRBJ1-2	CASSFVLRTGRGYTF
TRBV9	TRBJ1-4	CASSPRQGPEKLFF